This T cell receptor (beta chain) was recorded in a study of Ad26.COV2.S vaccination and SARS-CoV-2 variants (dated by TCRdb to about 2021). Some background on the complete study: Vaccine-arm donors came from COV1001, a multicentre, randomized, double-blind, placebo-controlled phase I-IIa trial of Ad26.COV2.S in healthy adults. Sequencing of the TCRbeta repertoire served to evaluate the specificity and breadth of SARS-CoV-2-reactive T cell receptors following Ad26.COV2.S vaccination. Blinding of investigators to trial group allocation was maintained during experiments and outcome assessment. Participants in the trial were split at random into five groups of five each, receiving low-dose or high-dose Ad26.COV2.S once or twice, or else placebo on both occasions. A total of 32 samples were included in the TCR-sequenced set, comprising around 19 Ad26.COV2.S vaccine recipients, 5 placebo recipients and 8 SARS-CoV-2 convalescent individuals. Dosing of Ad26.COV2.S was intramuscular, at either 5x10^10 or 1x10^11 viral particles, delivered as one shot or as two shots spaced 56 days apart.

The immunoSEQ Assay was used to sequence TCRbeta CDR3 regions. After extraction, genomic DNA underwent amplification by bias-controlled multiplex PCR, followed by high-throughput sequencing. From the authors' description of their analysis: Collapsing and filtering of sequences were performed to quantify the absolute abundance of each unique TCRbeta CDR3 region. T cell fraction was estimated by normalizing TCRbeta template counts to usable DNA, with usable DNA measured through amplification of reference genes found in all nucleated cells. Repertoire TCRs were annotated as SARS-CoV-2-specific when V gene, CDR3 amino acid sequence and J gene were exactly matched to a known reactive TCR set. The reference SARS-CoV-2 TCR set was derived from MIRA and filtered for enrichment in COVID-19-positive ImmuneCODE repertoires, a step that removed public or cross-reactive TCRs. Drawing on the MIRA antigens, annotated TCRs were analysed further at the level of specific ORF or position within ORF. Breadth was defined as annotated unique rearrangements over total unique productive rearrangements; depth was the summed frequency of those rearrangements. Two-sided Wilcoxon rank-sum tests were applied when comparing TCR breadth between groups. In TCRdb, the immuneACCESS table is reduced to in-frame sequences with V and J assigned. These tables do not hold every clone; where another copy was compared, an unresolved V gene accounts for under half, and the others remain unexplained. The V and J calls and clone size come from that table; D and trimming were worked out from the DNA. A total of around 400,000 clones appear in this sample, 90% of them only once. Of the sample, roughly an eighth is held by the ten largest clones.

Results the study describes overall, beyond this receptor: Comparable non-spike TCR breadth was observed between vaccine and placebo recipients, consistent with only spike being contained in the vaccine. After vaccination, substantial breadth of spike-specific CD8+ and CD4+ T cell responses was reported. The study lacked the statistical power to compare responses across vaccine doses or regimens. Spike-specific TCR breadth was higher in Ad26.COV2.S recipients than in placebo recipients (P = 0.0014). It was noted by the authors that total T cell responses may have been underestimated by the TCR breadth and depth analyses.

Taken from cysteine to phenylalanine, the CDR3 has 12 residues. Of all the DNA, just the CDR3 is kept, 36 bases in frame from base 1. Trimming costs V 7 bases and J 4 bases, and their ends lie 7 bases apart. From the germline V gene, CDR1 is MNHEY and CDR2 is SVGAGI. Sample treatment or condition, as interpreted from the label and publication: some 20 received Ad26.COV2.S at low or high dose, single or two shots; about five received placebo; per-sample allocation not given. Repertoires of vaccine and placebo recipients were sequenced from samples collected on day 63 after the first injection. Between 29 July and 7 August 2020, Cohort 1b enrolled fewer than 30 adults aged 18-55 years at one site in Boston, USA. Ad26.COV2.S consisted of a replication-incompetent adenovirus type 26 vector by which a prefusion-stabilized SARS-CoV-2 spike protein from the original Wuhan strain was expressed. There are a few counts of this clone. What this receptor recognizes is not known. No clone much larger than this one lies a single base away; base qualities are absent.

This specimen was peripheral blood, taken in a trial of Ad26.COV2.S vaccine versus placebo. The V gene is TRBV6-5 and the J gene is TRBJ2-2, with the D gene too uncertain to name. This receptor was taken from a person between 18 and 65 years old who received the Ad26.COV2.S COVID-19 vaccine or a placebo. The nucleotide sequence reads TGTGCCAGCAAGATAACCACCGGGGAGCTGTTTTTT. Translation gives CASKITTGELFF.